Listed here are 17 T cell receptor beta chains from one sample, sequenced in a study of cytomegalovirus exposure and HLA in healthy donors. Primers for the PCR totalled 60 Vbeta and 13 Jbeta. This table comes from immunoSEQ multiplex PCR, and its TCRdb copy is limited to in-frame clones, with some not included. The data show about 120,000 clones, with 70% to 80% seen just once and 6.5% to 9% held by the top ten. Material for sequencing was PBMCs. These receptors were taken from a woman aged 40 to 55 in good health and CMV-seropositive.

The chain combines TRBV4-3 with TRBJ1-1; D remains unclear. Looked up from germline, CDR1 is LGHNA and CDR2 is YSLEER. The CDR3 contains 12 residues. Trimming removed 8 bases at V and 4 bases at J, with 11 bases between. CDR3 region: CASGIDTTEAFF. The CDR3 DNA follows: TGCGCCAGCGGAATTGACACCACTGAAGCTTTCTTT.

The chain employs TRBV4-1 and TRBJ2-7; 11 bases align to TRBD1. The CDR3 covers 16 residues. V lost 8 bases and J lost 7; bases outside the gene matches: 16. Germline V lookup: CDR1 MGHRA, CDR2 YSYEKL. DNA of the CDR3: TGCGCCAGCGCACCCAGGCCGGGACAGGGGGAAAATGAGCAGTACTTC. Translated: CASAPRPGQGENEQYF.

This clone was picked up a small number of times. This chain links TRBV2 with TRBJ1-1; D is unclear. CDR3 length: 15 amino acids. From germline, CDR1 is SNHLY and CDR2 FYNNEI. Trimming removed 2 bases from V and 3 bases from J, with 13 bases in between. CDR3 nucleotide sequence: TGTGCCAGCAGTGAATTCCCCGCCAGTGACACTGAAGCTTTCTTT. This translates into CASSEFPASDTEAFF.

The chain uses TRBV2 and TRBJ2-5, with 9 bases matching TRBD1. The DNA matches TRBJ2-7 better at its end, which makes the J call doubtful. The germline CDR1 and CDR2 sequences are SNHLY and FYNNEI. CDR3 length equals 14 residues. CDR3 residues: CAIEDRGGSNEQYF. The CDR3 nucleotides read TGTGCCATAGAGGACAGGGGCGGTAGTAACGAGCAGTACTTC.

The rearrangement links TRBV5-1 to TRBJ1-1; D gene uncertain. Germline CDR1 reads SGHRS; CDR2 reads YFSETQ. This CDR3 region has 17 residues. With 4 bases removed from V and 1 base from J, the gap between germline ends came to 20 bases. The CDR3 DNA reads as TGCGCCAGCAGCCCGGGGTGGGGTGGCAGAACGAACACTGAAGCTTTCTTT. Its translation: CASSPGWGGRTNTEAFF.

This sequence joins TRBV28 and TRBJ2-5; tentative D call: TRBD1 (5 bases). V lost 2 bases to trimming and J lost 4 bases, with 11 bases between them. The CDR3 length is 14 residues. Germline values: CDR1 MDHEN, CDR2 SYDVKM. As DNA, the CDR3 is TGTGCCAGCAGTTTAAGGGGTACTCTAGAGACCCAGTACTTC. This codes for CASSLRGTLETQYF.

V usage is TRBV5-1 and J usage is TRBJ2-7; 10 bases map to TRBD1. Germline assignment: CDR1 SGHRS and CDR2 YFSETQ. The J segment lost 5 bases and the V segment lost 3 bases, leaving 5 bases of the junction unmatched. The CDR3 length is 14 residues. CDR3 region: CASSSSGTGDEQYF. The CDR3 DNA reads TGCGCCAGCAGCTCCTCCGGGACAGGGGACGAGCAGTACTTC.

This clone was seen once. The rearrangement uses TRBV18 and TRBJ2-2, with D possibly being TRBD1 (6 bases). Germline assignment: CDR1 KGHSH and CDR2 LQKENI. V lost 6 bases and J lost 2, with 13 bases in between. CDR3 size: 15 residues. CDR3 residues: CASSKRTDNTGELFF. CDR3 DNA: TGTGCCAGCTCCAAACGGACAGACAACACCGGGGAGCTGTTTTTT.

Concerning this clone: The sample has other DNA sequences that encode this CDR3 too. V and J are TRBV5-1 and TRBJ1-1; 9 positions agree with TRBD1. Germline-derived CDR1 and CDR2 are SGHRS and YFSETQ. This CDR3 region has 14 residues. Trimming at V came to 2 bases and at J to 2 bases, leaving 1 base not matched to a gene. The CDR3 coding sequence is TGCGCCAGCAGCTTACAGGGGGCAAACACTGAAGCTTTCTTT. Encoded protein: CASSLQGANTEAFF.

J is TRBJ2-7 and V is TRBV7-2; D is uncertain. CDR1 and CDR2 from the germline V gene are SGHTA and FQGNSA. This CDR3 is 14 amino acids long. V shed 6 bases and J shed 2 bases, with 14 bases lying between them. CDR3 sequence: CASSRDWQTYEQYF. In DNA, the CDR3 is TGTGCCAGCAGTCGCGACTGGCAAACCTACGAGCAGTACTTC.

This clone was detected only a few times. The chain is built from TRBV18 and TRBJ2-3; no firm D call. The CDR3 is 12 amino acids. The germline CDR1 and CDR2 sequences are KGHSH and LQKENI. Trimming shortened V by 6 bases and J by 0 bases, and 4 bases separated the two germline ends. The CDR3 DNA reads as TGTGCCAGCTCTCCGAGCACAGATACGCAGTATTTT. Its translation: CASSPSTDTQYF.

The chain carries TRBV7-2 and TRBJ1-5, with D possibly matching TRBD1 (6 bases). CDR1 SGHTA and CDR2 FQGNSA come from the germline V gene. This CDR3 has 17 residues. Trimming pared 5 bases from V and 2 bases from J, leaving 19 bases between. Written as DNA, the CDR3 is TGTGCCAGCAGCCATGGGGGGGCCCCTCAAGGCAATCAGCCCCAGCATTTT. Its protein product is CASSHGGAPQGNQPQHF.

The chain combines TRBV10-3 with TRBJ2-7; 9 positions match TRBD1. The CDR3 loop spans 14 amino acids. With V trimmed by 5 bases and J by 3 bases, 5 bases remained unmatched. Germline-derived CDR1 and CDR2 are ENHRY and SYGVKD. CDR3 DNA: TGTGCCATCAGTCCGGGACAGGGTATCTACGAGCAGTACTTC. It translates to CAISPGQGIYEQYF.

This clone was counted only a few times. The CDR3 region has the DNA TGTGCCAGGACTAAGGGAGGGATAGGGGGCACTGAAGCTTTCTTT. Amino acid sequence: CARTKGGIGGTEAFF. The genes are TRBV2 and TRBJ1-1; D might be TRBD1 (6 bases). CDR1 is SNHLY, CDR2 FYNNEI, per germline. V was trimmed by 9 bases and J by 4 bases, leaving 21 bases between them. This CDR3 contains 15 residues.

The CDR3: CASSSGLTVTDTQYF. The CDR3 DNA sequence: TGTGCCAGCAGCTCGGGACTCACCGTCACAGATACGCAGTATTTT. J is TRBJ2-3 and V is TRBV7-9; tentative D call: TRBD2 (6 bases). Trimming pared 4 bases from V and 2 bases from J, leaving 13 bases between. There are 15 residues in the CDR3. Germline-derived CDR1 and CDR2 are SEHNR and FQNEAQ (reference sequence).

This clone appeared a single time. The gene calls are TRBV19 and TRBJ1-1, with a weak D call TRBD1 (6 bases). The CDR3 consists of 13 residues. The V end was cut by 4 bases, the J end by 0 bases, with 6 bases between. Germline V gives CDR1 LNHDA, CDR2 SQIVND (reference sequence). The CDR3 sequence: CASSNRVNTEAFF. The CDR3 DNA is TGTGCCAGTAGTAACAGGGTGAACACTGAAGCTTTCTTT.

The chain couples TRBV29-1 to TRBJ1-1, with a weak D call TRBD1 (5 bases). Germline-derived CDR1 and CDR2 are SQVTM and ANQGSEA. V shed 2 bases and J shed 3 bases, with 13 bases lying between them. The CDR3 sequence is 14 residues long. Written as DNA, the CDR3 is TGCAGCGTTGAAAGGGGAAGGGGCGACACTGAAGCTTTCTTT. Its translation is CSVERGRGDTEAFF.